The 15 T cell receptor beta chains reported below all come from one sample, sequenced in a study of T cell responses to AZD1222 COVID-19 vaccine. TCRdb's copy holds only in-frame clones and misses some; the assay was immunoSEQ multiplex PCR. This sample has about 120,000 clones, with 85% to 90% found just once. Sample: peripheral blood, taken 28 days after the second AZD1222 dose. The source is an adult who received the AZD1222 COVID-19 vaccine.

This rearrangement joins TRBV11-3 to TRBJ1-2; no definite D call. The CDR3 is made up of 14 amino acids. Looked up from germline, CDR1 is SGHNT and CDR2 is YENEEA. V was cut by 6 bases and J by 8 bases, with 19 bases left in between. This CDR3 reads CASRPEGNPAGYTF. DNA for the CDR3: TGTGCCAGCAGACCGGAAGGGAACCCGGCGGGCTACACCTTC.

The count of this clone is one. The V gene is TRBV2, the J gene TRBJ2-5; D unresolved. CDR1 SNHLY and CDR2 FYNNEI come from the germline V gene. V was trimmed by 6 bases and J by 6 bases, leaving 5 bases between them. This CDR3 has 10 amino acids. CDR3 nucleotides: TGTGCCAGCAGATCTCAGACCCAGTACTTC. Its protein product is CASRSQTQYF.

This sequence joins TRBV6-1 and TRBJ2-1, with 16 bases identical to TRBD2. Trimming took 4 bases from V and 6 from J; bases not matched to a gene: 6. Germline lookup yields CDR1 MNHNS and CDR2 SASEGT. The CDR3 totals 17 residues. CDR3 in amino acids: CASSVAGTSGGANEQFF. The CDR3 bases are TGTGCCAGCAGTGTCGCCGGGACTAGCGGGGGGGCCAATGAGCAGTTCTTC.

This clone was recorded only once. The V and J genes are TRBV4-1 and TRBJ1-1, with unresolved D. Trimming took off 1 base at V and 1 base at J, with 10 bases between the two ends. In germline, CDR1 is MGHRA, CDR2 YSYEKL. CDR3 length: 15 amino acids. The CDR3 loop reads CASSQVPGGNTEAFF. The CDR3 nucleotides read TGCGCCAGCAGCCAAGTTCCGGGAGGGAACACTGAAGCTTTCTTT.

This clone showed up just once. J is TRBJ2-5 and V is TRBV11-3; no firm D call. The CDR3 loop spans 14 amino acids. The V and J ends lost 4 bases and 7 bases respectively, with 16 bases between them. Germline V gene data show CDR1 as SGHNT and CDR2 as YENEEA. The CDR3 sequence is CASSSRYLGVTQYF. For the CDR3, the DNA is TGTGCCAGCAGCTCGAGATACCTTGGGGTGACCCAGTACTTC.

The chain joins TRBV6-5 to TRBJ2-1, with D perhaps being TRBD1 or TRBD2 (5 bases each). This CDR3 is 15 amino acids long. V was pared by 6 bases and J by 5 bases, with 17 bases between. Germline-derived CDR1 and CDR2 are MNHEY and SVGAGI. Here the CDR3 reads CASRAGTENNNEQFF. The CDR3 nucleotides are TGTGCCAGCAGAGCCGGGACGGAGAACAACAATGAGCAGTTCTTC.

The rearrangement joins TRBV7-2 to TRBJ1-4; 7 bases line up with TRBD1. CDR1 SGHTA and CDR2 FQGNSA come from the germline V gene. The V segment lost 5 bases and the J segment 6 bases; nucleotides outside the gene matches: 6. CDR3 length: 14 residues. The CDR3 sequence is CASSTDRDYEKLFF. The CDR3 coding sequence is TGTGCCAGCAGCACCGACAGGGATTATGAAAAACTGTTTTTT.

The V call is TRBV30, the J call TRBJ2-1; 7 bases match TRBD1. The V and J ends lost 0 bases and 12 bases, in that order; junction bases with no gene match: 5. Germline loops: CDR1 GTSNPN, CDR2 SVGIG (reference sequence). There are 12 residues in the CDR3. This CDR3 is CAWSVGTVAQFF. CDR3 sequence (DNA): TGTGCCTGGAGTGTAGGGACAGTCGCGCAGTTCTTC.

The chain employs TRBV7-6 and TRBJ2-4, with 10 positions matching TRBD2. Germline V lookup: CDR1 SGHVS, CDR2 FNYEAQ. CDR3 size: 18 residues. The J segment lost 5 bases and the V segment lost 4 bases, leaving 14 bases of the junction unmatched. The CDR3 loop is CASSSGLGASGGENIQYF. The CDR3 DNA reads as TGTGCCAGCAGCTCCGGACTAGGGGCTAGCGGGGGTGAAAACATTCAGTACTTC.

The chain has TRBV18 and TRBJ2-5; D unclear. Trimming took 4 bases from V and 5 from J, leaving 8 bases between them. CDR3 length: 12 residues. The germline V gene has CDR1 KGHSH and CDR2 LQKENI. CDR3 region: CASSLSRETQYF. DNA for the CDR3: TGTGCCAGCTCACTCAGCCGGGAGACCCAGTACTTC.

The chain is built from TRBV7-2 and TRBJ2-3; 9 bases agree with TRBD2. Germline V gene lookup returns CDR1 SGHTA and CDR2 FQGNSA. This CDR3 contains 17 residues. The V gene end was trimmed by 4 bases and the J gene end by 1 base; junction bases not matched to a gene: 9. The CDR3 is CASSSPGLASGTDTQYF. Here the CDR3 DNA reads TGTGCCAGCAGCTCACCGGGACTAGCATCGGGCACAGATACGCAGTATTTT.

The chain has TRBV23-1 and TRBJ1-5; 10 bases agree with TRBD1. TRBV23-1 is labeled an ORF, and its function is uncertain. CDR3 length: 14 amino acids. Trimming took 8 bases from V and 7 from J; bases not matched to a gene: 8. The CDR3 here is CASRGTGVTQPQHF. The CDR3 region has the DNA TGCGCCAGCCGTGGGACAGGGGTTACACAGCCCCAGCATTTT.

V usage is TRBV12-3 or TRBV12-4 and J usage is TRBJ2-1; a weak D match, TRBD2 (5 bases). There are 12 residues in the CDR3. Trimming took off 7 bases at V and 10 bases at J, with 14 bases between the two ends. The CDR3 DNA reads as TGTGCCAGCAACTCGCTGTCGGGGGAGCAGTTCTTC. This sequence encodes CASNSLSGEQFF.

The chain joins TRBV6-5 to TRBJ1-2, with D possibly matching TRBD1 (5 bases). CDR3 size: 14 residues. CDR1 is MNHEY, CDR2 SVGAGI, per germline. Trimming took 5 bases from V and 0 from J, leaving 10 bases between them. The CDR3 is CASSRRGANYGYTF. The CDR3 DNA reads TGTGCCAGCAGTCGCCGGGGGGCTAACTATGGCTACACCTTC.

This rearrangement joins TRBV7-2 to TRBJ2-3; TRBD2 might be the D (7 bases). The CDR3 sequence is 16 residues long. Trimming cost V 1 base and J 3 bases, with 14 bases left between them. The germline gives CDR1 SGHTA, CDR2 FQGNSA. CDR3 in DNA: TGTGCCAGCAGCTTAGACTGGAGGGGGGGAACAGATACGCAGTATTTT. This encodes CASSLDWRGGTDTQYF. Full variable domain (rest looked up from reference TRBV7-2 and TRBJ2-3): GAGVSQSPSNKVTEKGKDVELRCDPISGHTALYWYRQSLGQGLEFLIYFQGNSAPDKSGLPSDRFSAERTGGSVSTLTIQRTQQEDSAVYLCASSLDWRGGTDTQYFGPGTRLTVL.